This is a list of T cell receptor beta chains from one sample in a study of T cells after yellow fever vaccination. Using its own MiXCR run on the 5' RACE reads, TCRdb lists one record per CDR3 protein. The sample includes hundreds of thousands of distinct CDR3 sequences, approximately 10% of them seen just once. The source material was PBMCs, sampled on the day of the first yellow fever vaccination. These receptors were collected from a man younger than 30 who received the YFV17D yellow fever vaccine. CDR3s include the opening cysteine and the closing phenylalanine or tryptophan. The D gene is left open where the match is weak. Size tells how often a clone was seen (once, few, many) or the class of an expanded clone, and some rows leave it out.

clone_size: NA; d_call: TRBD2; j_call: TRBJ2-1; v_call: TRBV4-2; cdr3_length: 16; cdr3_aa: CASSQELAGLYNEQFF; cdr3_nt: TGTGCCAGCAGCCAGGAGCTAGCGGGGCTATACAATGAGCAGTTCTTC
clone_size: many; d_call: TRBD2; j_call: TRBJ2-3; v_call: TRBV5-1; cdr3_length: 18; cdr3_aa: CASSLAGGAGVTTDTQYF; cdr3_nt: TGCGCCAGCAGCTTGGCCGGGGGAGCGGGGGTTACCACAGATACGCAGTATTTT
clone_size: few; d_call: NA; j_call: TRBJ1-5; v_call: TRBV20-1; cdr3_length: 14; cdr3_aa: CSARMATGNQPQHF; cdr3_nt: TGCAGTGCTAGAATGGCTACAGGGAACCAGCCCCAGCATTTT
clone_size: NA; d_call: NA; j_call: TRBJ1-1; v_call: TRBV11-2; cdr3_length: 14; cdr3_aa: CASSPPTPFQMAFF; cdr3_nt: TGTGCCAGCAGCCCACCGACCCCATTTCAAATGGCTTTCTTT
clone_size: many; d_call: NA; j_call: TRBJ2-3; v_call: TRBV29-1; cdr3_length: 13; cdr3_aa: CSVGGLNTDTQYF; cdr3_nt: TGCAGCGTTGGGGGACTCAACACAGATACGCAGTATTTT
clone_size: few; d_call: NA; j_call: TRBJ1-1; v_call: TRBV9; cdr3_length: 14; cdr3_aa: CASSLWGEDTEAFF; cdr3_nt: TGTGCCAGCAGCTTGTGGGGGGAGGACACTGAAGCTTTCTTT
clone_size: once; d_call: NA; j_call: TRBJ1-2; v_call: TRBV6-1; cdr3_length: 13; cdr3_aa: CAVLSRGGYGYTF; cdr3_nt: TGTGCCGTTTTATCGCGGGGGGGCTATGGCTACACCTTC
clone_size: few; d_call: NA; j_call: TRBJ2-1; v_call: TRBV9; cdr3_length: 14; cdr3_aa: CASSERPLGDEQFF; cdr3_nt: TGTGCCAGCAGCGAAAGACCCTTGGGCGATGAGCAGTTCTTC
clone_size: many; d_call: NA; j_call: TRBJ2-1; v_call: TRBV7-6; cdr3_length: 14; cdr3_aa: CASSSIRLNHEQFF; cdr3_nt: TGTGCCAGCAGCTCCATAAGACTAAACCATGAGCAGTTCTTC
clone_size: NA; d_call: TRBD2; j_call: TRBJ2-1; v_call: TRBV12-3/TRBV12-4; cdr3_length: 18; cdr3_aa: CASSLLAGATSSYNEQFF; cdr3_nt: TGTGCCAGCAGTTTACTAGCGGGGGCTACTAGCTCCTACAATGAGCAGTTCTTC
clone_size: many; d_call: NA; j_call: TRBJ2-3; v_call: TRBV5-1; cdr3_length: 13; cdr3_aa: CASRDTITDTQYF; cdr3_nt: TGCGCCAGCAGGGACACCATCACAGATACGCAGTATTTT
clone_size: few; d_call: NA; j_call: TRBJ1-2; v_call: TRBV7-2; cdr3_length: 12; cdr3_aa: CASSHDWYGYTF; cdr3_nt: TGTGCCAGCAGCCATGACTGGTATGGCTACACCTTC
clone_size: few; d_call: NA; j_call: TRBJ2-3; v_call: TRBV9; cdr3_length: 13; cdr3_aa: CASSVPGADTQYF; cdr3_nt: TGTGCCAGCAGCGTACCCGGGGCAGATACGCAGTATTTT
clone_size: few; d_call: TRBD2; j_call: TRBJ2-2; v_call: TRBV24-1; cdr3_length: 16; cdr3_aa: CATSEQRGAYTGELFF; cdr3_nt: TGTGCCACCAGTGAACAGCGGGGGGCCTACACCGGGGAGCTGTTTTTT
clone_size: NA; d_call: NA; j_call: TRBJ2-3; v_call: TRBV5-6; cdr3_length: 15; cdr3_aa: CASSLADRFTDTQYF; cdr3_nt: TGTGCCAGCAGCTTGGCTGACAGGTTCACAGATACGCAGTATTTT
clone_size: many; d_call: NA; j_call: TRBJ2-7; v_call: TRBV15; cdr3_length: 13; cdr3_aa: CATSRDLLNEQYF; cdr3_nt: TGTGCCACCAGCAGAGATCTCTTGAACGAGCAGTACTTC
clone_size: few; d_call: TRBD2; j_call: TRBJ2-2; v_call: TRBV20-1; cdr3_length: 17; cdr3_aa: CSAPGGGYPAYTGELFF; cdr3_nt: TGCAGTGCTCCCGGGGGGGGATACCCGGCATACACCGGGGAGCTGTTTTTT
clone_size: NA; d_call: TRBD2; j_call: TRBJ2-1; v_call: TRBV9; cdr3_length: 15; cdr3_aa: CASSVAVTSDDEQFF; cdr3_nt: TGTGCCAGCAGCGTAGCAGTGACTAGCGACGATGAGCAGTTCTTC
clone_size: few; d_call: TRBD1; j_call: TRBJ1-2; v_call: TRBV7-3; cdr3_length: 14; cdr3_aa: CASSVDREGLGYTF; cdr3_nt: TGTGCCAGCAGCGTGGACAGGGAGGGATTGGGCTACACCTTC
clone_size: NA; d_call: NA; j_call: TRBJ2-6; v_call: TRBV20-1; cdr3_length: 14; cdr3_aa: CSASVLSGANVLTF; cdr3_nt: TGCAGTGCTAGCGTGCTCTCTGGGGCCAACGTCCTGACTTTC
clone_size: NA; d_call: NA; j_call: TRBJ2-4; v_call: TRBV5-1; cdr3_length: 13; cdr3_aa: CASSLEGANIQYF; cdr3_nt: TGCGCCAGCAGCTTGGAGGGCGCAAACATTCAGTACTTC